This TCR beta chain was identified during a study of T cell changes during pregnancy in multiple sclerosis. TCRdb keeps only in-frame clones here, not all; method: immunoSEQ multiplex PCR. The profile shows some 90,000 clones, 91% of them singletons. Trimming removed 6 bases at V and 6 bases at J, with 15 bases between. The CDR3 is 14 amino acids. The V gene's germline CDR1 is MDHEN and CDR2 SYDVKM. The chain has TRBV28 and TRBJ2-1; possible D gene TRBD2, 6 bases. Sequenced material: peripheral blood, taken after pregnancy. This TCR derives from a female donor in good health, enrolled as a control in a pregnancy study. The CDR3, as DNA: TGTGCCAGCAGCGGACAACCCGGGGGCAATGAGCAGTTCTTC. Its protein is CASSGQPGGNEQFF.